This T cell receptor (beta chain) appears in the sequencing data of a study of blood T cell repertoires in COVID-19. Study in general: Samples of COVID-19 (acute and convalescent) were obtained from the United States, Italy and Spain.

J lost 0 bases, V lost 3 bases, and 13 bases had no gene match. This CDR3 has 19 residues. CDR1 and CDR2 from the germline V gene are MGHRA and YSYEKL. Per the original data handling: Estimates of nucleated cell counts were drawn from the amplification of reference gene primers. Using immunoSEQ multiplex PCR, the repertoire was profiled, and TCRdb retains in-frame clones only, with some absent. For V, J and clone size, that table is used; D and trimming come from the DNA. In the table there are roughly 290,000 clones, 75% to 95% of which are singletons. V and J are TRBV4-1 and TRBJ1-5, with 8 nucleotides matching TRBD1. The sequence came from a woman in her twenties or thirties with COVID-19, enrolled during active disease. The sample taken for sequencing was peripheral blood. DNA for the CDR3: TGCGCCAGCAGCCAGTGGACAGGGCTGGCCCTATATAGCAATCAGCCCCAGCATTTT. Its protein product is CASSQWTGLALYSNQPQHF.